This T cell receptor beta chain was sequenced during a study of blood T cell repertoires in COVID-19. Authors' analysis steps: Using reference gene primer amplification, nucleated cell counts were estimated. The data were produced by immunoSEQ multiplex PCR, yet TCRdb's version contains in-frame clones alone and is incomplete. From that table come the V and J calls and clone size; the DNA was used to work out D and trimming. The sample comprises about 180,000 clones, 75% to 80% of which are singletons, and 26% rests with the top ten. The V and J ends lost 0 bases and 0 bases respectively, with 12 bases between them. The CDR3 sequence is 17 residues long. Germline CDR1 and CDR2: LGHDT and YNNKEL (reference sequence).

Sequenced: peripheral blood. The TCR comes from a woman in her 70s with acute or convalescent COVID-19. The chain couples TRBV3-1 (or the pseudogene TRBV3-2) to TRBJ1-3; D not resolved. The CDR3 region has the DNA TGTGCCAGCAGCCAAGATGAGGTAGGAATCTCTGGAAACACCATATATTTT. Protein: CASSQDEVGISGNTIYF.